The 5 T cell receptor beta chains below all came from one sample that was sequenced in a study of blood T cell repertoires in COVID-19. The method was immunoSEQ multiplex PCR; TCRdb's version includes in-frame clones alone and lacks a portion of them. The sample includes a few hundred thousand clones, 90% seen only once; the top ten take about 0.6%. The material sequenced was PBMCs or T cells enriched from blood (not recorded which). All receptors derive from a young man who had recovered from COVID-19.

The chain couples TRBV18 to TRBJ2-5; the D is unclear. Trimming took 3 bases from V and 0 from J, leaving 11 bases between them. Germline V gene lookup returns CDR1 KGHSH and CDR2 LQKENI. The CDR3 extends over 15 amino acids. CDR3 DNA: TGTGCCAGCTCACCGGAGACGGAGTACCAAGAGACCCAGTACTTC. Residues: CASSPETEYQETQYF. Full variable domain (rest looked up from reference TRBV18 and TRBJ2-5): NAGVMQNPRHLVRRRGQEARLRCSPMKGHSHVYWYRQLPEEGLKFMVYLQKENIIDESGMPKERFSAEFPKEGPSILRIQQVVRGDSAAYFCASSPETEYQETQYFGPGTRLLVL.

This chain joins TRBV28 and TRBJ1-1; 8 bases fit TRBD1. CDR3 length: 16 amino acids. Germline CDR1 reads MDHEN; CDR2 reads SYDVKM. V dropped 6 bases and J dropped 4; count of bases not matched to a gene: 13. This chain's CDR3 is CASRVRGRNMGTEAFF. The CDR3 nucleotides are TGTGCCAGCAGGGTCAGGGGGCGGAACATGGGCACTGAAGCTTTCTTT.

This clone came up a few times. The V and J genes are TRBV7-3 and TRBJ2-7; TRBD2 matches 13 bases. With 0 bases clipped from V and 10 bases from J, the junction kept 15 bases outside the gene matches. CDR1 is SGHTA, CDR2 FQGTGA, per germline. The CDR3 consists of 18 residues. The CDR3 loop reads CASSLTGGPGLAGAFQYF. The DNA of the CDR3 is TGTGCCAGCAGCTTAACAGGGGGCCCTGGACTAGCGGGAGCTTTTCAGTACTTC.

This clone was observed a single time. V is TRBV3-1 (or the pseudogene TRBV3-2) and J is TRBJ1-2; unclear D gene. The germline CDR1 and CDR2 sequences are LGHDT and YNNKEL (reference sequence). The V gene lost 0 bases and the J gene lost 8 bases, with 19 bases spanning the gap. The CDR3 runs to 16 residues. The CDR3 sequence is CASSQEGYGGLWGYTF. The CDR3, as DNA: TGTGCCAGCAGCCAAGAAGGGTATGGAGGGTTATGGGGCTACACCTTC.

V gene TRBV12-5 combines with J gene TRBJ2-5; 10 bases are shared with TRBD1. The junction had 14 bases not matched to a gene; V was cut back by 0 bases and J by 4 bases. CDR1 and CDR2 (germline): LGHNT, FRNRAP. The CDR3 is 19 amino acids. The CDR3 nucleotides are TGTGCTAGTGGTTTGGTACGAACCTCCGGGACAGGGGTGCGAGAGACCCAGTACTTC. Amino acid sequence: CASGLVRTSGTGVRETQYF.